This T cell receptor beta chain stems from a study of human thymus T cells. This clone was seen once. As yet, its antigen is unknown. Only in-frame clones appear in the TCRdb table, and some are missing; sequencing was by immunoSEQ multiplex PCR. The sample yields tens of thousands of clones, about 94% seen once. Study conclusions and caveats: What appeared biased in thymic and blood repertoires was the usage of V and J genes.

This CDR3 is 15 amino acids long. V was clipped by 4 bases and J by 6 bases; unmatched bases: 10. CDR1 is SGHNT and CDR2 is YYREEE in the germline V gene (reference sequence). Healthy Finnish infants undergoing corrective surgery for congenital heart defects provided the donor material. The TCR comes from a boy younger than two with a congenital heart defect but otherwise immunologically healthy. The J gene is TRBJ1-5, the V gene TRBV5-4; 7 bases agree with TRBD1. Input material: blood. This CDR3 is CASSRDTGEGQPQHF. The CDR3, as DNA: TGTGCCAGCAGCCGCGACACAGGGGAGGGTCAGCCCCAGCATTTT.